This T cell receptor (beta chain) is drawn from a study of metastatic and nonmetastatic thyroid tumors. Across the whole study: Repertoire data that came from the blood and tumor or nodule tissue of malignant and benign thyroid patients were compared.

Using MiXCR, TCRdb re-called clones from the PCR reads. Among approximately 90,000 clones listed, about 13% were seen once. Thyroid surgery took place with no prior treatment in any patient. Findings of the study overall: It was reportedly found that TCR beta diversity was significantly higher in malignant thyroid tumors than in benign nodules, a difference seen in both blood and tumor samples.

The CDR3 loop spans 13 amino acids. Trimming cost V 5 bases and J 4 bases, with 11 bases left between them. CDR1 is MDHEN, CDR2 SYDVKM, per germline. A few counts support this clone. Its specificity is unknown. Sequenced input: blood. The TCR sequence derives from a female donor with papillary thyroid cancer or a benign thyroid nodule (not recorded which). Some clones in this sample may be carry-over from other donors' samples. This chain joins TRBV28 and TRBJ1-2; D call uncertain. CDR3 residues: CASSPAGCYGYTF. Here the CDR3 DNA reads TGTGCCAGCAGTCCGGCGGGTTGCTATGGCTACACCTTC.